This TCR beta chain was identified in a study of cytomegalovirus exposure and HLA in healthy donors. Vbeta (60) and Jbeta (13) primers were used in the PCR. The assay was immunoSEQ multiplex PCR, and TCRdb's table has in-frame clones only and misses some. This sample has about 120,000 clones, with roughly four fifths found just once. The CDR3 covers 14 residues. CDR1 MNHNY and CDR2 SVGAGI come from the germline V gene (reference sequence). Deletions cut 11 bases from V and 0 bases from J, with 15 bases between. This clone was picked up a small number of times. Its antigen remains unknown. Study-wide findings and caveats: Reportedly, a later analysis found an Asian-associated ancestry cluster had fewer N-insertions than the roughly 700-donor mean. A later analysis linked some 17,000 TCR beta sequences to HLA alleles at 0.05 false discovery rate. Of the V segments, some could not be distinguished, including TRBV6-2 and TRBV6-3, and were excluded. Apparent HLA restriction characterized most CMV-associated TCR beta chains in a later analysis.

The material sequenced was PBMCs. This clonotype originated in a man younger than 35 in good health and CMV-seronegative. The chain joins TRBV6-6 to TRBJ2-3; the D gene is possibly TRBD1 (6 bases). The DNA for the CDR3 is TGTGCCTCCCGGAAGGACAGCAGCACAGATACGCAGTATTTT. Protein: CASRKDSSTDTQYF.